This T cell receptor (beta chain) was found in a study of T cell repertoires in cytomegalovirus infection. The wider study: Both a matching HLA type and CMV infection were indicated by public TCR beta signatures. Study-wide results and caveats: The ex vivo response was dominated by HLA-C-restricted CMV-specific TCR beta clonotypes. Identification of carriers of CMV plus the relevant HLA was performed using cumulative public TCR beta family frequency.

The CDR3 spans 15 residues. Germline loops: CDR1 DFQATT, CDR2 SNEGSKA (reference sequence). Trimming took off 1 base at V and 3 bases at J, with 15 bases between the two ends. In regard to this clonotype: Its antigen is currently unknown.

TCRdb redid the calling of the reads with MiXCR, one entry per CDR3 protein. In the table there are 300,000 to 400,000 distinct CDR3 sequences, 9% to 9.5% of which are singletons. The clonotype originates from a human donor in good health (CMV status not recorded). Some clones in this sample may be carry-over from other donors' samples. The rearrangement uses TRBV20-1 and TRBJ1-2; D is unclear. The sequenced sample consisted of PBMCs. CDR3 amino acids: CSARVVTEEDYGYTF. The CDR3 nucleotides are TGCAGTGCTAGAGTTGTGACGGAGGAGGACTATGGCTACACCTTC.